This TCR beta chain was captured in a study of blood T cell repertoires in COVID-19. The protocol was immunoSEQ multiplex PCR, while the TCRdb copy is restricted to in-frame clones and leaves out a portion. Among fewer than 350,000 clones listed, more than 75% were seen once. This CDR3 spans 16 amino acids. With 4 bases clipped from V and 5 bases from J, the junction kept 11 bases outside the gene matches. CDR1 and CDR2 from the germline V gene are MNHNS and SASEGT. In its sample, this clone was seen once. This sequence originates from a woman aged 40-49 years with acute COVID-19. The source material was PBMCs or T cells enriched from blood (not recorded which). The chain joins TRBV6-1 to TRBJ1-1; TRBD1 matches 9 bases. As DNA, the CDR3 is TGTGCCAGCAGTGTTCAACCGGGACAGGGAGTAACTGAAGCTTTCTTT. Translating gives CASSVQPGQGVTEAFF.